This TCR beta chain derives from a study of identifying expanded T cells in peripheral blood. Study observations and caveats: Variance in clone template counts between approximately two-week samples significantly increased with total template count across all healthy donors.

As for this clone: Its specificity is unknown.

The CDR3 totals 15 residues. Germline V gene sequence: CDR1 MNHNS, CDR2 SASEGT. V was shortened by 3 bases and J by 6 bases, with 15 bases between the two germline ends. Sequencing used immunoSEQ multiplex PCR; TCRdb keeps in-frame clones, though not all of them. The sample shows around 99,000 clones, around 90% of them seen only once. The receptor was isolated from a person aged 18-70 years in good health. The sequenced sample consisted of blood. The chain recombines TRBV6-1 with TRBJ2-1; tentative D call: TRBD2 (5 bases). Here the CDR3 reads CASSDRQTRSNEQFF. As DNA, the CDR3 is TGTGCCAGCAGTGACCGGCAAACTAGATCCAATGAGCAGTTCTTC.